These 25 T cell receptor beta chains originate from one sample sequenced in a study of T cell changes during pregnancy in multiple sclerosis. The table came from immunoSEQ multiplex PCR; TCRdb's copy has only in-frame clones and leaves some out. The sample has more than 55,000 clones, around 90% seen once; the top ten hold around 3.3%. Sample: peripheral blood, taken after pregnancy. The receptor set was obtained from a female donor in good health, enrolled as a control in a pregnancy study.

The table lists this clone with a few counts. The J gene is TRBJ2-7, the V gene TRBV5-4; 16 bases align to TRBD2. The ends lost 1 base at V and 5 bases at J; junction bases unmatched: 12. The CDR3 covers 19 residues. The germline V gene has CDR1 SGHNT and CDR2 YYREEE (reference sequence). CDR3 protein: CASSLSGTSGGEAENEQYF. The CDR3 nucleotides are TGTGCCAGCAGCTTGTCCGGGACTAGCGGGGGGGAGGCGGAAAACGAGCAGTACTTC. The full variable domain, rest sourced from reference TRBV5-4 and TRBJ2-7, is ETGVTQSPTHLIKTRGQQVTLRCSSQSGHNTVSWYQQALGQGPQFIFQYYREEENGRGNFPPRFSGLQFPNYSSELNVNALELDDSALYLCASSLSGTSGGEAENEQYFGPGTRLTVT.

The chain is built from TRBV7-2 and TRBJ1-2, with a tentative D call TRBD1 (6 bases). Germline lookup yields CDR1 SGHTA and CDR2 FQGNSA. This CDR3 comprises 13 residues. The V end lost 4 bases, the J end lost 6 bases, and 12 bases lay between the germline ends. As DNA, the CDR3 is TGTGCCAGCAGCTCCTCGACAGGCAATGGCTACACCTTC. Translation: CASSSSTGNGYTF.

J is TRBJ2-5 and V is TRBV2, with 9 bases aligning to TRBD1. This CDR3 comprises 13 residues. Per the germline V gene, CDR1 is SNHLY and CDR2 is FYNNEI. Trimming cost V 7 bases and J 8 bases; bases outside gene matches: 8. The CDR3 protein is CASNTGGLVTQYF. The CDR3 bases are TGTGCCAGCAATACAGGGGGCCTCGTTACCCAGTACTTC.

CDR3 loop: CASSVGTSSYNEQFF. CDR3 DNA sequence: TGTGCCAGCAGTGTCGGGACTAGCTCCTACAATGAGCAGTTCTTC. The V and J genes are TRBV2 and TRBJ2-1; 8 positions match TRBD2. Germline V gene lookup returns CDR1 SNHLY and CDR2 FYNNEI. The CDR3 covers 15 residues. J gave up 0 bases and V 4 bases, and 2 bases lay outside the gene matches.

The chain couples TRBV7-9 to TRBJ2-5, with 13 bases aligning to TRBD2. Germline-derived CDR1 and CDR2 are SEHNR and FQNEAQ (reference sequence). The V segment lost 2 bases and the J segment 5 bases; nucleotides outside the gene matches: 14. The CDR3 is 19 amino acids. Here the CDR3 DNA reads TGTGCCAGCAGCTTACCGCGGGGACTAGCGGGGCGGAAGGGGGAGACCCAGTACTTC. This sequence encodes CASSLPRGLAGRKGETQYF. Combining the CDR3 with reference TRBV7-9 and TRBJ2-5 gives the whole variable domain DTGVSQNPRHKITKRGQNVTFRCDPISEHNRLYWYRQTLGQGPEFLTYFQNEAQLEKSRLLSDRFSAERPKGSFSTLEIQRTEQGDSAMYLCASSLPRGLAGRKGETQYFGPGTRLLVL.

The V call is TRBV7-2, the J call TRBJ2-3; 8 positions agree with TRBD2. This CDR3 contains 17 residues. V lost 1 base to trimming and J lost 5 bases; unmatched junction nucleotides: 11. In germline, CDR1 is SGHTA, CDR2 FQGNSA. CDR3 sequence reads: CASSLEASGGIGDTQYF. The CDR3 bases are TGTGCCAGCAGCTTAGAGGCCAGCGGGGGCATCGGAGATACGCAGTATTTT.

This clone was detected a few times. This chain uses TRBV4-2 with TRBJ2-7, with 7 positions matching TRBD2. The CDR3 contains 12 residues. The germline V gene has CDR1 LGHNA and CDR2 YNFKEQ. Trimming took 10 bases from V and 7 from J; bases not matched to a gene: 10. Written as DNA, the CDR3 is TGTGCCATCGGGCGGGGGACGGGTGAGCAGTACTTC. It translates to CAIGRGTGEQYF.

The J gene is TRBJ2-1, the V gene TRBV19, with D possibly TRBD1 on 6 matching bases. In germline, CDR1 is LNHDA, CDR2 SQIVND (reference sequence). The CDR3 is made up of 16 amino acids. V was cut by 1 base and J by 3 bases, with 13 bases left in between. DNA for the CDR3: TGTGCCAGTAGTATAGTCCCCCGGACAGACTACAATGAGCAGTTCTTC. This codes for CASSIVPRTDYNEQFF.

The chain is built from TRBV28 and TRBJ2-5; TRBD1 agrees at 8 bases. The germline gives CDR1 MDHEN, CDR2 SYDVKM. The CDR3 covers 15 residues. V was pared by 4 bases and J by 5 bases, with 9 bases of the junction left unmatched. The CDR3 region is CASSSPGQGWETQYF. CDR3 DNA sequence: TGTGCCAGCAGTTCACCCGGACAGGGATGGGAGACCCAGTACTTC.

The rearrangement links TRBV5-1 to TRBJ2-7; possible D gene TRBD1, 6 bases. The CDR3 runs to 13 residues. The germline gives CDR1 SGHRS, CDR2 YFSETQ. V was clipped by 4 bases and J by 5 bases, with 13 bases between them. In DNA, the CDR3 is TGCGCCAGCAGCAATATTGGGGGCGACGAGCAGTACTTC. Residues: CASSNIGGDEQYF.

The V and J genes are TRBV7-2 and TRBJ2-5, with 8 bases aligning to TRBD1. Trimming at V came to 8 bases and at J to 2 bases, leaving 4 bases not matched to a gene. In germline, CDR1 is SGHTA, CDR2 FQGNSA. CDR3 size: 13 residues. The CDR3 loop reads CASVRDRQETQYF. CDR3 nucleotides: TGTGCCAGCGTGCGGGACAGGCAAGAGACCCAGTACTTC.

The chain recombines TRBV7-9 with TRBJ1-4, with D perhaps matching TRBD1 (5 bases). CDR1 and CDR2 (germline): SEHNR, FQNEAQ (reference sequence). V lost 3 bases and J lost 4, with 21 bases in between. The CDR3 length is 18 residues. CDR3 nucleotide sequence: TGTGCCAGCAGCTTCACTACCCCTATGACAGCATATAATGAAAAACTGTTTTTT. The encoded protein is CASSFTTPMTAYNEKLFF.

The CDR3, as DNA: TGTGCCAGCAGCGTAAGAGGGGGCATGTTAGAGACCCAGTACTTC. Amino acid sequence: CASSVRGGMLETQYF. This chain uses TRBV9 with TRBJ2-5; 7 bases fit TRBD1. Germline V CDR1 and CDR2: SGDLS, YYNGEE. V was pared by 1 base and J by 4 bases, with 7 bases of the junction left unmatched. The CDR3 is made up of 15 amino acids. The full variable domain, in which reference TRBV9 and TRBJ2-5 provide the parts outside the CDR3, is DSGVTQTPKHLITATGQRVTLRCSPRSGDLSVYWYQQSLDQGLQFLIQYYNGEERAKGNILERFSAQQFPDLHSELNLSSLELGDSALYFCASSVRGGMLETQYFGPGTRLLVL.

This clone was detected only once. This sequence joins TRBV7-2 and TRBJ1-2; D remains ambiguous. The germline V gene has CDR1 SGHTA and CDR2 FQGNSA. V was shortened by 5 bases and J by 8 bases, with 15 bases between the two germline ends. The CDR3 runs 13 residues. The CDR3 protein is CASSRGQEEGYTF. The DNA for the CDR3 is TGTGCCAGCAGCCGAGGGCAGGAGGAGGGCTACACCTTC. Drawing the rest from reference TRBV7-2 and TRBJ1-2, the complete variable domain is GAGVSQSPSNKVTEKGKDVELRCDPISGHTALYWYRQSLGQGLEFLIYFQGNSAPDKSGLPSDRFSAERTGGSVSTLTIQRTQQEDSAVYLCASSRGQEEGYTFGSGTRLTVV.

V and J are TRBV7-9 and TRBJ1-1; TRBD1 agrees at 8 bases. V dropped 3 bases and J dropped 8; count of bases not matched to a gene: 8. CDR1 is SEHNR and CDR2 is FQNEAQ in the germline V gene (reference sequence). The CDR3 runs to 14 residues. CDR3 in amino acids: CASSFTTGVLEAFF. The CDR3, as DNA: TGTGCCAGCAGCTTTACGACAGGGGTGCTAGAAGCTTTCTTT.

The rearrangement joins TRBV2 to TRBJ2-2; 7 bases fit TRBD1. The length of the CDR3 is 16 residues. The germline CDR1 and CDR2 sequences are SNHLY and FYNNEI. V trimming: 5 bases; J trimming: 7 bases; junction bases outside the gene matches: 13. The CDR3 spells CASSPQTGSVVGELFF. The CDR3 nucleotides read TGTGCCAGCAGTCCCCAGACAGGGTCGGTCGTCGGGGAGCTGTTTTTT.

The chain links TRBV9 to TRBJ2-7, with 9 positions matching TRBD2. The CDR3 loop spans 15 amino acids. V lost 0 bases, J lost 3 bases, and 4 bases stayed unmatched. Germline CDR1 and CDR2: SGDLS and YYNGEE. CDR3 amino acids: CASSVGDSGSYEQYF. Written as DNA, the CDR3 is TGTGCCAGCAGCGTAGGGGATAGCGGGAGCTACGAGCAGTACTTC.

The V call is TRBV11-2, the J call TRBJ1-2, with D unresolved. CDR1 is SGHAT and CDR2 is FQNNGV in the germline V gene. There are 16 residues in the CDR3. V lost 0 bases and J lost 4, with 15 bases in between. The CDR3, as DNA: TGTGCCAGCAGCTTAGATTTAACGGGTCCCAGCTATGGCTACACCTTC. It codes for CASSLDLTGPSYGYTF.

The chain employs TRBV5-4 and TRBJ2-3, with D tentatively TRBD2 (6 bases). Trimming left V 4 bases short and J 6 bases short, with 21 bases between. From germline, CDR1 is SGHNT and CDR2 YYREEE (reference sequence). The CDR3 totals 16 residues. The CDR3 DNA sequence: TGTGCCAGCAGCCCCGGCGGGGCAGGTCGAGACGATACGCAGTATTTT. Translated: CASSPGGAGRDDTQYF.

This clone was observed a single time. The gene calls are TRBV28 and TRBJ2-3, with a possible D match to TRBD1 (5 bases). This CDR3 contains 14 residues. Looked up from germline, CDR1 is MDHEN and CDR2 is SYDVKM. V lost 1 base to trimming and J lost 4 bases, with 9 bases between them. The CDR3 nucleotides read TGTGCCAGCAGTTTATCAGGGAAGGCAGATACGCAGTATTTT. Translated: CASSLSGKADTQYF.

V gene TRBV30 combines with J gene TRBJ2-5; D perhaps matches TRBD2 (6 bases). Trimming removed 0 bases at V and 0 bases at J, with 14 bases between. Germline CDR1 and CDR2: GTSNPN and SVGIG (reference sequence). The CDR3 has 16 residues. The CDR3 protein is CAWSVPRGSYQETQYF. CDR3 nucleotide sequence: TGTGCCTGGAGTGTCCCCCGGGGGTCATACCAAGAGACCCAGTACTTC.

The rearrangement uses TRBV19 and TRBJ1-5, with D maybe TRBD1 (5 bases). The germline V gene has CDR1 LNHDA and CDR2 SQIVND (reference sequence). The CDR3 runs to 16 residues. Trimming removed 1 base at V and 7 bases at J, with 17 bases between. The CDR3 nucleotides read TGTGCCAGTAGTATAGTAGCAGGGTTTAGCGGGCAGCCCCAGCATTTT. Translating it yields CASSIVAGFSGQPQHF. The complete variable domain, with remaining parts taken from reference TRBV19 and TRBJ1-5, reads DGGITQSPKYLFRKEGQNVTLSCEQNLNHDAMYWYRQDPGQGLRLIYYSQIVNDFQKGDIAEGYSVSREKKESFPLTVTSAQKNPTAFYLCASSIVAGFSGQPQHFGDGTRLSIL.

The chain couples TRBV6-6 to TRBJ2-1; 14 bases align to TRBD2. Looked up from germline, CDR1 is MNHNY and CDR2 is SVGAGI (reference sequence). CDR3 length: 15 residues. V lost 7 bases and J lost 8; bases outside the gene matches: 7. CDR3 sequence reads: CASKEGLAGVYEQFF. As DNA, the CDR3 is TGTGCCAGCAAAGAGGGACTAGCGGGAGTGTATGAGCAGTTCTTC.

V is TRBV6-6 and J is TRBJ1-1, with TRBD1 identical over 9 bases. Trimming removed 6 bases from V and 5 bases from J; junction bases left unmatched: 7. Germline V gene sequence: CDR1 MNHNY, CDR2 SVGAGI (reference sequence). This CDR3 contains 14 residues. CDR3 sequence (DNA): TGTGCCAGCAGCCTCACAGGGGGCTCGACTGAAGCTTTCTTT. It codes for CASSLTGGSTEAFF.

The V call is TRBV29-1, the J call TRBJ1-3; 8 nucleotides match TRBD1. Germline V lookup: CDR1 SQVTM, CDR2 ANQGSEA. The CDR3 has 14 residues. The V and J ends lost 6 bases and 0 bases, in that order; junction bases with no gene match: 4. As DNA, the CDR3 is TGCAGCGTAAAGACAGGGGCCTCTGGAAACACCATATATTTT. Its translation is CSVKTGASGNTIYF.